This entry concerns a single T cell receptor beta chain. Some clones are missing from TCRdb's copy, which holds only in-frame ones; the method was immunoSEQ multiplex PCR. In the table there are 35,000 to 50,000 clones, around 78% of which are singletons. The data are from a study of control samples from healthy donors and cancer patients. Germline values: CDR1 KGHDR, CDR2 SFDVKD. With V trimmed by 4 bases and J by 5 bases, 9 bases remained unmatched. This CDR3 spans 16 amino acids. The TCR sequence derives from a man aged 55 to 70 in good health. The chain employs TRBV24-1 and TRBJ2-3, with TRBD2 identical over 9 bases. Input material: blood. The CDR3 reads CATSDRSGSPGDTQYF. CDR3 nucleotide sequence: TGTGCCACCAGTGACCGTAGCGGGAGCCCCGGAGATACGCAGTATTTT.